These 28 T cell receptor beta chains originate from one sample sequenced in a study of blood T cell repertoires in COVID-19 (dated by TCRdb to 2020 to 2022). Library preparation employed the immunoSEQ multiplex PCR assay. The clones in this table, taken by TCRdb from immuneACCESS, are in-frame only. Not every clone is retained; where verified, under half of the shortfall comes from an unresolved V gene, and the cause of the rest is unknown. The sample table holds about 200,000 clones, of which 85% were seen once. Roughly 20% of the sample rests with the top ten. Sequencing used PBMCs or T cells enriched from blood (not recorded which). These receptors all stem from a man aged 35-49 years who had recovered from COVID-19.

This chain uses TRBV19 with TRBJ2-7; 7 bases fit TRBD1. CDR3 size: 13 residues. Per the germline V gene, CDR1 is LNHDA and CDR2 is SQIVND (reference sequence). V gave up 10 bases and J gave up 4 bases; unmatched junction bases: 10. CDR3 coding DNA: TGTGCCACATCACCGGGACAGTTATACGAGCAGTACTTC. This translates into CATSPGQLYEQYF.

This chain connects TRBV30 to TRBJ2-5, with 16 positions matching TRBD2. CDR3 length: 16 residues. The V segment lost 3 bases and the J segment 4 bases; nucleotides outside the gene matches: 5. Germline lookup yields CDR1 GTSNPN and CDR2 SVGIG (reference sequence). In DNA form, the CDR3 reads TGTGCCTGGAGGGCCGGGACTAGCGGGAGGGGAGAGACCCAGTACTTC. Translation gives CAWRAGTSGRGETQYF.

The V and J genes are TRBV11-2 and TRBJ2-5; 7 bases fit TRBD1. The V and J ends lost 1 base and 1 base, in that order; junction bases with no gene match: 6. Germline-derived CDR1 and CDR2 are SGHAT and FQNNGV. The CDR3 loop spans 16 amino acids. The CDR3 loop is CASSLVGTALQETQYF. CDR3 sequence (DNA): TGTGCCAGCAGCTTAGTGGGGACAGCACTCCAAGAGACCCAGTACTTC.

The rearrangement joins TRBV29-1 to TRBJ1-5, with 8 bases aligning to TRBD1. The germline gives CDR1 SQVTM, CDR2 ANQGSEA. V lost 7 bases to trimming and J lost 8 bases; unmatched junction nucleotides: 16. This CDR3 spans 15 amino acids. The CDR3 sequence: CSATSGPTGEEPQHF. The CDR3 nucleotides are TGCAGCGCCACCTCCGGCCCGACAGGGGAGGAGCCCCAGCATTTT.

This chain joins TRBV2 and TRBJ1-6; D is undetermined. The CDR3 is 14 residues long. CDR1 SNHLY and CDR2 FYNNEI come from the germline V gene. V shed 4 bases and J shed 5 bases, with 9 bases lying between them. The CDR3 nucleotides read TGTGCCAGCAGTGCAGATACAAATAATTCACCCCTCCACTTT. Amino acid sequence: CASSADTNNSPLHF.

The chain carries TRBV28 and TRBJ1-4, with TRBD1 identical over 7 bases. The V gene end was trimmed by 10 bases and the J gene end by 10 bases; junction bases not matched to a gene: 9. This CDR3 is 12 amino acids long. Per germline, CDR1 MDHEN and CDR2 SYDVKM. CDR3 in DNA: TGTGCCACCGAGGGACAGTCGGGAAAACTGTTTTTT. Translating it yields CATEGQSGKLFF.

The chain recombines TRBV28 with TRBJ1-6; 9 bases are shared with TRBD1. The CDR3 length is 17 residues. J gave up 8 bases and V 1 base, and 9 bases lay outside the gene matches. The germline CDR1 and CDR2 sequences are MDHEN and SYDVKM. The CDR3: CASSLFPGTGLDSPLHF. The CDR3 DNA reads TGTGCCAGCAGTTTATTCCCCGGGACAGGGCTGGATTCACCCCTCCACTTT. The full variable domain, rest sourced from reference TRBV28 and TRBJ1-6, is DVKVTQSSRYLVKRTGEKVFLECVQDMDHENMFWYRQDPGLGLRLIYFSYDVKMKEKGDIPEGYSVSREKKERFSLILESASTNQTSMYLCASSLFPGTGLDSPLHFGNGTRLTVT.

This chain connects TRBV11-2 to TRBJ2-7; 8 bases are shared with TRBD1. Per germline, CDR1 SGHAT and CDR2 FQNNGV. The CDR3 loop spans 14 amino acids. The ends lost 3 bases at V and 0 bases at J; junction bases unmatched: 1. CDR3 region: CASSFGQGSYEQYF. CDR3 DNA sequence: TGTGCCAGCAGCTTTGGACAGGGCTCCTACGAGCAGTACTTC.

V is TRBV7-2 and J is TRBJ1-4, with 7 nucleotides matching TRBD1. The CDR3 is 17 residues long. Unmatched junction bases numbered 9, after V lost 5 bases and J lost 0 bases. Germline values: CDR1 SGHTA, CDR2 FQGNSA. CDR3 nucleotides: TGTGCCAGCAGCCCAGGGACAGCCCCTACAACTAATGAAAAACTGTTTTTT. Encoded protein: CASSPGTAPTTNEKLFF. Looking up the rest from reference TRBV7-2 and TRBJ1-4 gives the full variable domain: GAGVSQSPSNKVTEKGKDVELRCDPISGHTALYWYRQSLGQGLEFLIYFQGNSAPDKSGLPSDRFSAERTGGSVSTLTIQRTQQEDSAVYLCASSPGTAPTTNEKLFFGSGTQLSVL.

This rearrangement joins TRBV12-5 to TRBJ2-2; TRBD1 might be the D (6 bases). This CDR3 has 15 amino acids. Trimming cost V 4 bases and J 5 bases, with 14 bases left between them. The germline gives CDR1 LGHNT, CDR2 FRNRAP. The CDR3 region is CASGSLGGWTGELFF. Here the CDR3 DNA reads TGTGCTAGTGGTTCGCTAGGGGGTTGGACCGGGGAGCTGTTTTTT.

The chain couples TRBV4-1 to TRBJ2-3, with 11 bases fitting TRBD2. CDR1 is MGHRA, CDR2 YSYEKL, per germline. The V gene end was trimmed by 4 bases and the J gene end by 1 base; junction bases not matched to a gene: 7. The CDR3 runs 17 residues. CDR3: CASSLLLAGGGTDTQYF. The CDR3 nucleotides are TGCGCCAGCAGCCTGTTATTAGCGGGAGGGGGCACAGATACGCAGTATTTT.

This chain uses TRBV30 with TRBJ2-2; no clear D gene. This CDR3 comprises 12 residues. Trimming removed 2 bases at V and 7 bases at J, with 8 bases between. Germline lookup yields CDR1 GTSNPN and CDR2 SVGIG (reference sequence). CDR3 sequence reads: CAWSKSIGELFF. The DNA of the CDR3 is TGTGCCTGGAGTAAGAGTATCGGGGAGCTGTTTTTT.

This clone was counted once. The chain carries TRBV30 and TRBJ1-1; 9 positions match TRBD1. In germline, CDR1 is GTSNPN, CDR2 SVGIG (reference sequence). After removal of 5 bases from V and 1 base from J, the junction contained 2 bases not matched to a gene. CDR3 length: 13 residues. This CDR3 is CAWEGQGNTEAFF. CDR3 nucleotide sequence: TGTGCCTGGGAGGGACAGGGGAACACTGAAGCTTTCTTT.

This chain joins TRBV5-1 and TRBJ1-2; TRBD1 might be the D (5 bases). Trimming shortened V by 0 bases and J by 4 bases, and 13 bases separated the two germline ends. Germline values: CDR1 SGHRS, CDR2 YFSETQ. The CDR3 is 15 residues long. The DNA for the CDR3 is TGCGCCAGCAGCTTGGACGGGGGGAACGCCTATGGCTACACCTTC. Its protein product is CASSLDGGNAYGYTF.

The chain carries TRBV13 and TRBJ1-2; unclear D gene. This CDR3 has 15 residues. The V gene's germline CDR1 is PRHDT and CDR2 FYEKMQ (reference sequence). The germline V and J ends were trimmed by 0 bases and 4 bases, with 12 bases remaining between them. The CDR3 sequence: CASSLGARSFYGYTF. The CDR3 bases are TGTGCCAGCAGCTTAGGCGCTCGGTCTTTCTATGGCTACACCTTC.

V is TRBV11-2 and J is TRBJ2-7; D not certain. V lost 0 bases and J lost 2, with 8 bases in between. The length of the CDR3 is 14 residues. Germline CDR1 SGHAT, CDR2 FQNNGV. CDR3 residues: CASSLDPSTYEQYF. In nucleotides, the CDR3 is TGTGCCAGCAGCTTAGATCCTAGTACCTACGAGCAGTACTTC.

This clone was picked up one time. The chain employs TRBV2 and TRBJ2-7; D might be TRBD1 (6 bases). Between the trimmed V and J ends, which lost 4 bases and 3 bases, there was a span of 16 bases. The CDR3 covers 15 residues. Germline CDR1 and CDR2: SNHLY and FYNNEI. DNA of the CDR3: TGTGCCAGCAGTGGCCCACAGGGCACGGGCTACGAGCAGTACTTC. This translates into CASSGPQGTGYEQYF.

This chain connects TRBV5-1 to TRBJ2-7; 7 bases are a match to TRBD1. Germline V gene sequence: CDR1 SGHRS, CDR2 YFSETQ. The trim removed 5 bases at V and 6 bases at J, leaving 8 bases unmatched. The CDR3 runs 13 residues. CDR3 nucleotide sequence: TGCGCCAGCAGTTCTTTTGGGACAGCCGAGCAGTACTTC. Translated: CASSSFGTAEQYF.

The chain has TRBV7-6 and TRBJ1-2, with TRBD1 matching over 9 bases. The CDR3 is 16 amino acids. With 1 base clipped from V and 0 bases from J, the junction kept 3 bases outside the gene matches. Germline V lookup: CDR1 SGHVS, CDR2 FNYEAQ. DNA for the CDR3: TGTGCCAGCAGCTTAGGGGGACAGGGTTCTAACTATGGCTACACCTTC. This encodes CASSLGGQGSNYGYTF.

The table lists this clone with a few counts. This chain joins TRBV7-8 and TRBJ1-4; maybe TRBD1 (6 bases). Germline V gene lookup returns CDR1 SGHVS and CDR2 FQNEAQ. With 1 base removed from V and 3 bases from J, the gap between germline ends came to 6 bases. There are 14 residues in the CDR3. CDR3 sequence (DNA): TGTGCCAGCAGCTTAGGGACAGCTAATGAAAAACTGTTTTTT. Residues: CASSLGTANEKLFF.

V usage is TRBV7-2 and J usage is TRBJ1-5; D perhaps matches TRBD1 (5 bases). This CDR3 has 16 residues. The V gene lost 3 bases and the J gene lost 4 bases, with 16 bases spanning the gap. Germline-derived CDR1 and CDR2 are SGHTA and FQGNSA. The CDR3 nucleotides read TGTGCCAGCAGCTTGCATCCAACGGGGGTTAATCAGCCCCAGCATTTT. Its translation is CASSLHPTGVNQPQHF.

This rearrangement joins TRBV30 to TRBJ2-3; 12 bases are a match to TRBD2. The J segment lost 4 bases and the V segment lost 2 bases, leaving 16 bases of the junction unmatched. The germline CDR1 and CDR2 sequences are GTSNPN and SVGIG (reference sequence). The CDR3 loop spans 19 amino acids. Written as DNA, the CDR3 is TGTGCCTGGAGTACATACGCCGGGACTAGCGGGTTTAGGGCAGATACGCAGTATTTT. Protein sequence: CAWSTYAGTSGFRADTQYF.

The chain employs TRBV21-1 and TRBJ2-3; the D call of TRBD2 is as the table states it, not checked on the DNA. TRBV21-1 constitutes a pseudogene. CDR3 length: 15 residues. The CDR3 DNA is TGTGCCAGCAGCGGTCCGGTCATTCATCCAGATACGCAGTATTTT. This codes for CASSGPVIHPDTQYF.

V and J are TRBV19 and TRBJ1-2; D not resolved. Germline assignment: CDR1 LNHDA and CDR2 SQIVND (reference sequence). The CDR3 covers 15 residues. V was clipped by 7 bases and J by 7 bases, with 22 bases between them. The CDR3 here is CASILGSGSPAGYTF. Here the CDR3 DNA reads TGTGCCAGTATATTGGGTTCCGGGTCCCCTGCTGGCTACACCTTC.

V is TRBV29-1 and J is TRBJ1-1; 7 bases agree with TRBD1. This CDR3 is 14 amino acids long. Germline-derived CDR1 and CDR2 are SQVTM and ANQGSEA. V trimming: 8 bases; J trimming: 1 base; junction bases outside the gene matches: 10. CDR3 in DNA: TGCAGCTTCAGACTCGGGACAGCGAACACTGAAGCTTTCTTT. Protein sequence: CSFRLGTANTEAFF.

V is TRBV12-3 or TRBV12-4 and J is TRBJ1-4; D unresolved. This CDR3 comprises 12 residues. Between the trimmed V and J ends, which lost 6 bases and 8 bases, there was a span of 10 bases. The CDR3 region is CASSPLREKLFF. In DNA form, the CDR3 reads TGTGCCAGCAGCCCCCTGAGGGAAAAACTGTTTTTT.

V is TRBV5-4 and J is TRBJ2-6; D perhaps matches TRBD1 (5 bases). Between the trimmed V and J ends, which lost 0 bases and 2 bases, there was a span of 6 bases. The germline CDR1 and CDR2 sequences are SGHNT and YYREEE (reference sequence). CDR3 length equals 15 residues. The CDR3 reads CASSLEGAGANVLTF. Here the CDR3 DNA reads TGTGCCAGCAGCTTGGAAGGGGCTGGGGCCAACGTCCTGACTTTC.

The J gene is TRBJ2-7, the V gene TRBV4-2; 8 nucleotides agree with TRBD1. The germline gives CDR1 LGHNA, CDR2 YNFKEQ. The CDR3 runs 17 residues. J gave up 7 bases and V 2 bases, and 16 bases lay outside the gene matches. This chain's CDR3 is CASSQSFSGQGIGEQYF. In nucleotides, the CDR3 is TGTGCCAGCAGCCAATCCTTCTCCGGACAGGGAATTGGAGAGCAGTACTTC.